These 13 T cell receptor beta chains were all obtained from the same sample, sequenced in a study of T-cell memory formation after mild COVID-19. From the 5' RACE reads, TCRdb called clonotypes with MiXCR, one entry per CDR3 protein. The sample contains over 350,000 distinct CDR3 sequences, approximately 24% of which appear only once. Specimen: PBMCs or a T cell subset sorted from them (not recorded which). The receptors were sampled from an adult woman who had mild COVID-19 (a few samples of this study predate the infection). Cell type and time point are not known.

V is TRBV29-1 and J is TRBJ1-1; tentative D call: TRBD1 (6 bases). CDR1 and CDR2 from the germline V gene are SQVTM and ANQGSEA. The V end lost 4 bases, the J end lost 0 bases, and 15 bases lay between the germline ends. The CDR3 has 15 residues. The CDR3 protein is CSVVVLTGMNTEAFF. As DNA, the CDR3 is TGCAGCGTTGTCGTCCTAACAGGGATGAACACTGAAGCTTTCTTT.

This sequence joins TRBV15 and TRBJ2-5; 7 bases agree with TRBD2. Per the germline V gene, CDR1 is LNHNV and CDR2 is YYDKDF (reference sequence). The CDR3 has 15 residues. J was trimmed by 5 bases and V by 0 bases; bases with no gene match: 6. The CDR3 DNA reads as TGTGCCACCAGCAGAGAGGATGCGGGAGTGGAGACCCAGTACTTC. It encodes CATSREDAGVETQYF.

The V call is TRBV6-1, the J call TRBJ2-2; either TRBD1 or TRBD2 may fit D (5 bases each). Germline loops: CDR1 MNHNS, CDR2 SASEGT. The V and J ends lost 7 bases and 5 bases respectively, with 17 bases between them. The CDR3 consists of 15 residues. In nucleotides, the CDR3 is TGTGCCAGCAATAGGCTTCGGGACGGGACCGGGGAGCTGTTTTTT. Residues: CASNRLRDGTGELFF.

The CDR3 spells CASSRGVGQGVTEAFF. For the CDR3, the DNA is TGTGCCAGCAGTCGAGGGGTAGGACAGGGGGTGACTGAAGCTTTCTTT. This chain links TRBV6-5 with TRBJ1-1; the match to TRBD1 covers 10 bases. CDR3 length equals 16 residues. Germline V lookup: CDR1 MNHEY, CDR2 SVGAGI. The V and J ends lost 5 bases and 5 bases, in that order; junction bases with no gene match: 11.

This sequence joins TRBV4-2 and TRBJ2-1, with 9 bases identical to TRBD1. With 3 bases clipped from V and 3 bases from J, the junction kept 3 bases outside the gene matches. Germline values: CDR1 LGHNA, CDR2 YNFKEQ. CDR3 size: 15 residues. The CDR3 DNA is TGTGCCAGCAGCCATGTGACAGGGGGCTACAATGAGCAGTTCTTC. Its translation is CASSHVTGGYNEQFF.

This clonotype was found a few times. A read error may explain this, as a much larger clone is one base away. The rearrangement joins TRBV12-3 or TRBV12-4 to TRBJ2-1; D is ambiguous. The germline V and J ends were trimmed by 3 bases and 8 bases, with 5 bases remaining between them. This CDR3 is 11 amino acids long. This CDR3 reads CASSFRDEQFF. The DNA for the CDR3 is TGTGCCAGCAGTTTTAGGGATGAGCAGTTCTTC.

In its sample, this clonotype was seen a few times. V gene TRBV5-4 combines with J gene TRBJ1-2; TRBD1 might be the D (6 bases). The CDR3 is 14 amino acids. V shed 0 bases and J shed 4 bases, with 10 bases lying between them. The germline V gene encodes CDR1 SGHNT and CDR2 YYREEE (reference sequence). The CDR3: CASSLGRGLYGYTF. CDR3 DNA: TGTGCCAGCAGCTTGGGCCGGGGGCTCTATGGCTACACCTTC. Based on the CDR3 plus reference TRBV5-4 and TRBJ1-2, the full variable domain is ETGVTQSPTHLIKTRGQQVTLRCSSQSGHNTVSWYQQALGQGPQFIFQYYREEENGRGNFPPRFSGLQFPNYSSELNVNALELDDSALYLCASSLGRGLYGYTFGSGTRLTVV.

This clonotype was found a few times. CDR3 DNA: TGTGCCAGCAGTTTATTGGCGGGAGTTGGGACCCAGTACTTC. As protein: CASSLLAGVGTQYF. V usage is TRBV27 and J usage is TRBJ2-5; 7 positions match TRBD2. Per the germline V gene, CDR1 is MNHEY and CDR2 is SMNVEV (reference sequence). This CDR3 has 14 residues. Trimming removed 1 base from V and 7 bases from J; junction bases left unmatched: 6.

This clonotype was seen a handful of times. The chain is built from TRBV12-3 or TRBV12-4 and TRBJ2-7, with D perhaps being TRBD1 or TRBD2 (6 bases each). The length of the CDR3 is 15 residues. Trimming took off 3 bases at V and 2 bases at J, with 14 bases between the two ends. The CDR3 loop reads CASSFMLRGAYEQYF. The CDR3 DNA sequence: TGTGCCAGCAGTTTCATGTTGAGGGGGGCCTACGAGCAGTACTTC.

This clonotype has just a few counts. The chain employs TRBV29-1 and TRBJ1-1; D call uncertain. CDR1 is SQVTM and CDR2 is ANQGSEA in the germline V gene. The CDR3 extends over 14 amino acids. Trimming took off 6 bases at V and 0 bases at J, with 14 bases between the two ends. The CDR3 loop reads CSVLGGQLNTEAFF. The CDR3 DNA follows: TGCAGCGTCCTAGGTGGGCAATTGAACACTGAAGCTTTCTTT.

The chain carries TRBV5-1 and TRBJ2-6; D assignment may be TRBD1 or TRBD2 (5 bases each). The CDR3 spans 17 residues. The V gene's germline CDR1 is SGHRS and CDR2 YFSETQ. The V and J ends lost 4 bases and 2 bases respectively, with 16 bases between them. This CDR3 reads CASSPTGPRTGANVLTF. The DNA of the CDR3 is TGCGCCAGCAGCCCGACGGGGCCTAGGACTGGGGCCAACGTCCTGACTTTC. The whole variable domain, remainder taken from reference TRBV5-1 and TRBJ2-6, is KAGVTQTPRYLIKTRGQQVTLSCSPISGHRSVSWYQQTPGQGLQFLFEYFSETQRNKGNFPGRFSGRQFSNSRSEMNVSTLELGDSALYLCASSPTGPRTGANVLTFGAGSRLTVL.

CDR3 sequence reads: CAWGSNQPQHF. CDR3 bases: TGTGCCTGGGGTAGCAATCAGCCCCAGCATTTT. The V gene is TRBV30, the J gene TRBJ1-5, with no clear D. Germline V gene sequence: CDR1 GTSNPN, CDR2 SVGIG (reference sequence). The CDR3 sequence is 11 residues long. The ends were cut back, 5 bases at V and 0 bases at J, with 2 bases in the middle.

The V gene is TRBV23-1, the J gene TRBJ2-4, with D possibly being TRBD1 (6 bases). TRBV23-1 qualifies as an ORF whose function is uncertain. V lost 2 bases and J 6 bases, leaving 14 bases between the germline ends. This CDR3 is built from 15 residues. In DNA, the CDR3 is TGCGCCAGCAGTCAAAGGAAACAGGGATTAAACATTCAGTACTTC. Its translation is CASSQRKQGLNIQYF.